This note documents a single TCR beta chain sequence. These data originate in a study of blood T cell repertoires in COVID-19. In the study overall: The samples span acute and convalescent COVID-19 from the United States, Italy and Spain. From T cells, B-cell-depleted T cells, or PBMCs came the material, which was cDNA or gDNA.

Germline V gene lookup returns CDR1 SGHVS and CDR2 FQNEAQ. The CDR3 is 15 residues long. Trimming stripped 1 base from V and 4 bases from J, with 11 bases between. Authors' data handling: Nucleated cell counts were estimated from reference gene primer amplification. The protocol was immunoSEQ multiplex PCR, while the TCRdb copy is restricted to in-frame clones and leaves out a portion. The DNA was the basis for D and trimming; V, J and clone size are from that table. The sample gives about 150,000 clones, 87% of which show up once; approximately 6.5% is in the top ten. This sequence was found in a man aged 80 or over with acute or convalescent COVID-19. J is TRBJ1-3 and V is TRBV7-8; D perhaps matches TRBD1 (5 bases). Material: peripheral blood. The CDR3 is CASSLGGGVGNTIYF. CDR3 DNA sequence: TGTGCCAGCAGCTTAGGGGGAGGGGTCGGAAACACCATATATTTT.